The 21 T cell receptor beta chains below come from one sample, sequenced in a study of blood T cell repertoires in COVID-19. The repertoire was sequenced with immunoSEQ multiplex PCR; TCRdb's copy has only in-frame clones and lacks some. The profile shows about 65,000 clones, 85% to 95% of them singletons. Sequencing input: peripheral blood. The receptors stem from an older man with active COVID-19.

The chain couples TRBV19 to TRBJ2-1, with no clear D. Between the trimmed V and J ends, which lost 6 bases and 0 bases, there was a span of 9 bases. CDR1 LNHDA and CDR2 SQIVND come from the germline V gene (reference sequence). This CDR3 has 14 residues. The CDR3 nucleotides are TGTGCCAGTAGGGTCTACAGCTCCTACAATGAGCAGTTCTTC. Translated, it gives CASRVYSSYNEQFF.

V and J are TRBV28 and TRBJ1-2; 9 bases agree with TRBD1. Germline V gene lookup returns CDR1 MDHEN and CDR2 SYDVKM. The length of the CDR3 is 13 residues. V shed 6 bases and J 10 bases; nucleotides not matched to a gene: 9. CDR3 loop: CASRNVRDRDYTF. As DNA, the CDR3 is TGTGCCAGCAGGAACGTTCGGGACAGGGACTACACCTTC.

The genes are TRBV6-5 and TRBJ1-5; 7 bases fit TRBD1. With 6 bases clipped from V and 4 bases from J, the junction kept 9 bases outside the gene matches. Germline assignment: CDR1 MNHEY and CDR2 SVGAGI. This CDR3 has 15 amino acids. The CDR3 DNA sequence: TGTGCCAGCAGCACAGACAGGGTACGGAATCAGCCCCAGCATTTT. Residues: CASSTDRVRNQPQHF.

The chain is built from TRBV2 and TRBJ2-1; 7 bases line up with TRBD1. CDR3 length equals 16 residues. Per the germline V gene, CDR1 is SNHLY and CDR2 is FYNNEI. V shed 6 bases, J shed 0 bases, and the junction held 8 bases outside the gene matches. The CDR3 reads CASSSGQPSSYNEQFF. The CDR3 DNA is TGTGCCAGCAGCTCGGGACAGCCGAGCTCCTACAATGAGCAGTTCTTC.

The chain joins TRBV3-1 (or the pseudogene TRBV3-2) to TRBJ2-7; maybe TRBD1 (6 bases). V was pared by 1 base and J by 7 bases, with 11 bases between. Germline assignment: CDR1 LGHDT and CDR2 YNNKEL (reference sequence). This CDR3 is 13 amino acids long. The CDR3 nucleotides are TGTGCCAGCAGCCAAGTACAGGGCGGGGAGCAGTACTTC. Its protein product is CASSQVQGGEQYF.

This rearrangement joins TRBV7-3 to TRBJ2-3, with a tentative D call TRBD1 (5 bases). This CDR3 contains 16 residues. V lost 1 base and J lost 0, with 11 bases in between. The V gene's germline CDR1 is SGHTA and CDR2 FQGTGA. CDR3 amino acids: CASSLISQASTDTQYF. The CDR3 coding sequence is TGTGCCAGCAGCTTAATTTCACAGGCTAGCACAGATACGCAGTATTTT.

The chain combines TRBV29-1 with TRBJ2-2; 7 nucleotides line up with TRBD1. This CDR3 region has 17 residues. The J segment lost 0 bases and the V segment lost 6 bases, leaving 13 bases of the junction unmatched. CDR1 SQVTM and CDR2 ANQGSEA come from the germline V gene. The CDR3: CSVDRCKGQPNTGELFF. The CDR3 region has the DNA TGCAGCGTCGACCGCTGCAAGGGACAGCCGAACACCGGGGAGCTGTTTTTT.

The rearrangement uses TRBV5-1 and TRBJ1-6; D call uncertain. This CDR3 comprises 16 residues. Germline CDR1 and CDR2: SGHRS and YFSETQ. V was pared by 2 bases and J by 0 bases, with 9 bases between. The CDR3: CASSFTQSSYNSPLHF. CDR3 in DNA: TGCGCCAGCAGCTTTACACAGAGCTCCTATAATTCACCCCTCCACTTT.

This clone occurred once. The chain employs TRBV11-2 and TRBJ1-4, with D perhaps matching TRBD1 (6 bases). The CDR3 sequence is 15 residues long. The germline gives CDR1 SGHAT, CDR2 FQNNGV. The V gene lost 4 bases and the J gene lost 5 bases, with 14 bases spanning the gap. The CDR3 sequence is CASSSYRAPNEKLFF. As DNA, the CDR3 is TGTGCCAGCAGCTCCTACAGGGCACCCAATGAAAAACTGTTTTTT.

The chain couples TRBV25-1 to TRBJ1-2, with a weak D call TRBD1 (6 bases). V was trimmed by 6 bases and J by 1 base, leaving 12 bases between them. The CDR3 spans 14 residues. The germline V gene encodes CDR1 MGHDK and CDR2 SYGVNS. This chain's CDR3 is CASRPGTLNYGYTF. CDR3 nucleotide sequence: TGTGCCAGCAGACCGGGGACACTTAACTATGGCTACACCTTC.

The chain is built from TRBV11-3 and TRBJ2-2, with D uncertain. Germline assignment: CDR1 SGHNT and CDR2 YENEEA. The V end lost 1 base, the J end lost 11 bases, and 11 bases lay between the germline ends. The CDR3 has 13 amino acids. CDR3 nucleotide sequence: TGTGCCAGCAGCTTAGGTCTGCGTAGTGAGCTGTTTTTT. Protein: CASSLGLRSELFF.

This chain connects TRBV19 to TRBJ1-1, with D tentatively TRBD1 (6 bases). Trimming removed 9 bases from V and 0 bases from J, with 11 bases in between. The CDR3 totals 13 residues. Germline CDR1 and CDR2: LNHDA and SQIVND (reference sequence). CDR3 protein: CASRTVMNTEAFF. For the CDR3, the DNA is TGTGCCAGCCGGACAGTCATGAACACTGAAGCTTTCTTT.

V is TRBV3-1 (or the pseudogene TRBV3-2) and J is TRBJ1-3, with D perhaps matching TRBD1 (6 bases). CDR1 is LGHDT and CDR2 is YNNKEL in the germline V gene (reference sequence). Trimming cost V 2 bases and J 2 bases, with 10 bases left between them. The CDR3 spans 15 residues. CDR3 residues: CASSQTTGTGNTIYF. In nucleotides, the CDR3 is TGTGCCAGCAGCCAAACTACAGGGACTGGAAACACCATATATTTT.

V usage is TRBV2 and J usage is TRBJ2-2, with a weak D call TRBD1 (6 bases). CDR1 is SNHLY and CDR2 is FYNNEI in the germline V gene. This CDR3 is 14 amino acids long. The V and J ends lost 4 bases and 5 bases respectively, with 11 bases between them. CDR3 nucleotides: TGTGCCAGCAGTGCAGGGGCTTTTACCGGGGAGCTGTTTTTT. It specifies CASSAGAFTGELFF.

The count of this clone is one. The chain combines TRBV7-9 with TRBJ1-2; 7 bases match TRBD1. The V and J ends lost 5 bases and 0 bases, in that order; junction bases with no gene match: 12. Looked up from germline, CDR1 is SEHNR and CDR2 is FQNEAQ (reference sequence). The CDR3 extends over 17 amino acids. CDR3 amino acids: CASSINRGRFANYGYTF. The DNA of the CDR3 is TGTGCCAGCAGCATAAACAGGGGCCGCTTTGCTAACTATGGCTACACCTTC.

This rearrangement joins TRBV4-1 to TRBJ2-3, with 8 bases lining up with TRBD2. The CDR3 extends over 17 amino acids. CDR1 and CDR2 from the germline V gene are MGHRA and YSYEKL. V lost 0 bases, J lost 4 bases, and 9 bases stayed unmatched. CDR3: CASSQDIRGGLADTQYF. The CDR3 DNA follows: TGCGCCAGCAGCCAAGATATCCGGGGGGGCCTTGCAGATACGCAGTATTTT.

The V and J genes are TRBV18 and TRBJ2-5; tentative D call: TRBD2 (7 bases). In germline, CDR1 is KGHSH, CDR2 LQKENI. The ends were cut back, 3 bases at V and 2 bases at J, with 13 bases in the middle. This CDR3 is built from 15 residues. As DNA, the CDR3 is TGTGCCAGCTCACCGTCAGGGGAGGGACAAGAGACCCAGTACTTC. The encoded protein is CASSPSGEGQETQYF.

The chain couples TRBV5-6 to TRBJ1-5, with D maybe TRBD1 (5 bases). This CDR3 has 16 residues. CDR1 SGHDT and CDR2 YYEEEE come from the germline V gene. Trimming removed 4 bases from V and 0 bases from J, with 14 bases in between. The CDR3 reads CASSHRQLISNQPQHF. CDR3 DNA: TGTGCCAGCAGCCACCGACAGCTCATTAGCAATCAGCCCCAGCATTTT.

The chain uses TRBV6-5 and TRBJ1-4; a possible D gene is TRBD1 (5 bases). V shed 8 bases and J shed 5 bases, with 18 bases lying between them. The length of the CDR3 is 15 residues. The germline CDR1 and CDR2 sequences are MNHEY and SVGAGI. Here the CDR3 DNA reads TGTGCCAGCTCCCGGGGGGGATCGTCAAATGAAAAACTGTTTTTT. Translated: CASSRGGSSNEKLFF.

The chain combines TRBV12-3 or TRBV12-4 with TRBJ2-1; TRBD2 matches at 7 bases. Trimming cost V 9 bases and J 12 bases; bases outside gene matches: 11. This CDR3 is 12 amino acids long. The CDR3 DNA reads as TGTGCCAGTAGAGGCAATAGCGGGCCGCAGTTCTTC. It translates to CASRGNSGPQFF.

V is TRBV5-1 and J is TRBJ1-1, with 8 bases aligning to TRBD1. Unmatched junction bases numbered 8, after V lost 4 bases and J lost 3 bases. Germline V gene sequence: CDR1 SGHRS, CDR2 YFSETQ. The CDR3 runs to 15 residues. The DNA of the CDR3 is TGCGCCAGCAGCGCCCGACAGGGGCCATACACTGAAGCTTTCTTT. This gives the protein CASSARQGPYTEAFF.